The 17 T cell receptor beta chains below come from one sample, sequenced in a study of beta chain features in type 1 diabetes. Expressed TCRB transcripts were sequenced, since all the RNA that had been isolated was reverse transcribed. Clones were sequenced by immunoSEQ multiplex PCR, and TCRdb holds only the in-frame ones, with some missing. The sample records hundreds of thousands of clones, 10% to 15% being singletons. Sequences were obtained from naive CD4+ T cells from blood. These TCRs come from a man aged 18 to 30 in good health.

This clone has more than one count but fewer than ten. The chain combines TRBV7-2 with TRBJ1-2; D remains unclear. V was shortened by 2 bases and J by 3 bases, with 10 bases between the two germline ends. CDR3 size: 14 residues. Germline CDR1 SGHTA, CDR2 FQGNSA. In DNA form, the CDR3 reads TGTGCCAGCAGCTTACGGCAGGACTACTATGGCTACACCTTC. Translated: CASSLRQDYYGYTF.

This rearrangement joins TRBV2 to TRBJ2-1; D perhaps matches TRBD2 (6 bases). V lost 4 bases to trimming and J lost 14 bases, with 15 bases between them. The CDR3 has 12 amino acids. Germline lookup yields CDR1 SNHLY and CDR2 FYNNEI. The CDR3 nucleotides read TGTGCCAGCAGTGCTTCAGCGGGTACGGAGTTCTTC. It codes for CASSASAGTEFF.

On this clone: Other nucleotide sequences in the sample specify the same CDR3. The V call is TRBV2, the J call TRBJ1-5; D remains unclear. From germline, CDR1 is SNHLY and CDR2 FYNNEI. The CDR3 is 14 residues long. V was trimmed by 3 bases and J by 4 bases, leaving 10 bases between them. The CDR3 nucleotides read TGTGCCAGCAGTGACAGCGTACGGAATCAGCCCCAGCATTTT. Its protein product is CASSDSVRNQPQHF.

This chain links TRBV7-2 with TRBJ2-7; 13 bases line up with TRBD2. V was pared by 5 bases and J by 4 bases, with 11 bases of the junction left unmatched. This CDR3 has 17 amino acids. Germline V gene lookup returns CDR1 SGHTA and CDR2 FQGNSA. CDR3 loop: CASSSGRPGLAGYEQYF. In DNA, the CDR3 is TGTGCCAGCAGCAGCGGTAGACCGGGACTAGCGGGATACGAGCAGTACTTC.

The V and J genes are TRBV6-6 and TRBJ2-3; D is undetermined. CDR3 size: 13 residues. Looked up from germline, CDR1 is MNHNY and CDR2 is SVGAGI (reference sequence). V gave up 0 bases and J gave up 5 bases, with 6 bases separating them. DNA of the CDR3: TGTGCCAGCAGTTACTCATTCAGAGATACGCAGTATTTT. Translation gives CASSYSFRDTQYF.

The CDR3 coding sequence is TGTGCCAGCAGGCGGCAGAGCGACTTCTACGAGCAGTACTTC. Translated, it gives CASRRQSDFYEQYF. The rearrangement joins TRBV6-5 to TRBJ2-7, with D uncertain. Germline assignment: CDR1 MNHEY and CDR2 SVGAGI. V lost 6 bases and J 3 bases, leaving 15 bases between the germline ends. The CDR3 length is 14 residues.

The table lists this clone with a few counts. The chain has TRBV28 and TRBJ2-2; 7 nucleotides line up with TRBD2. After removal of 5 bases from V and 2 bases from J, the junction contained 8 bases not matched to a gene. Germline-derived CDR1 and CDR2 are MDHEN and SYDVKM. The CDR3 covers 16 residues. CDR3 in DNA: TGTGCCAGCAGTCAGACTTGGGGGGGAAACACCGGGGAGCTGTTTTTT. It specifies CASSQTWGGNTGELFF. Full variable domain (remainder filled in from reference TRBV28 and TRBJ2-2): DVKVTQSSRYLVKRTGEKVFLECVQDMDHENMFWYRQDPGLGLRLIYFSYDVKMKEKGDIPEGYSVSREKKERFSLILESASTNQTSMYLCASSQTWGGNTGELFFGEGSRLTVL.

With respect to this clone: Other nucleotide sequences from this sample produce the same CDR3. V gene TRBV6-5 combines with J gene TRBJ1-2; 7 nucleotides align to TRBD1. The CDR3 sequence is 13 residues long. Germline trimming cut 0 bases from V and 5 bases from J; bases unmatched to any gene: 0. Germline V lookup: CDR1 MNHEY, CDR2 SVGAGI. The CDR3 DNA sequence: TGTGCCAGCAGTTACTCGACAGGGTATGGCTACACCTTC. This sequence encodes CASSYSTGYGYTF.

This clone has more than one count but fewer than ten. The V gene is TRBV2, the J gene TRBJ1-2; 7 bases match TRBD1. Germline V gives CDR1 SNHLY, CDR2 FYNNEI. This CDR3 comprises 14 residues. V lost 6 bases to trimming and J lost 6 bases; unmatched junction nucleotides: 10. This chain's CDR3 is CASRRRQGSDGYTF. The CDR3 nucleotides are TGTGCCAGCAGACGCCGACAGGGATCGGATGGCTACACCTTC.

CDR3 bases: TGTGCCAGCAGCTCGGGACTCTACAACTTCTACAATGAGCAGTTCTTC. Protein product: CASSSGLYNFYNEQFF. This chain joins TRBV7-2 and TRBJ2-1, with TRBD2 as a possible D gene (6 bases). The CDR3 runs to 16 residues. Germline assignment: CDR1 SGHTA and CDR2 FQGNSA. V was pared by 4 bases and J by 3 bases, with 16 bases between.

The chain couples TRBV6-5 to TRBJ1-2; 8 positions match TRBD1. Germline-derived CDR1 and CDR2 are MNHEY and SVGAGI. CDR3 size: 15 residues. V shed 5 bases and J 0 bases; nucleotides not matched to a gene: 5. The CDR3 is CASSQRTGTNYGYTF. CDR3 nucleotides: TGTGCCAGCAGTCAACGGACAGGGACTAACTATGGCTACACCTTC.

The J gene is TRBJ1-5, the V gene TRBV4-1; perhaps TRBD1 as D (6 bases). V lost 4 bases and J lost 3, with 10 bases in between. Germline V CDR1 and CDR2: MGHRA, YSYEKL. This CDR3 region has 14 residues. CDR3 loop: CASSRGLPNQPQHF. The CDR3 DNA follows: TGCGCCAGCAGCCGGGGGCTCCCCAATCAGCCCCAGCATTTT.

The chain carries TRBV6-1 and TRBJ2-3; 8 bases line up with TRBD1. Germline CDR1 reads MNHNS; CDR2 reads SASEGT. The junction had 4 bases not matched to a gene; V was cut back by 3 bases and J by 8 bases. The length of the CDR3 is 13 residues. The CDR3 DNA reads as TGTGCCAGCAGTGATACAGGGGGAGGTACGCAGTATTTT. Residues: CASSDTGGGTQYF.

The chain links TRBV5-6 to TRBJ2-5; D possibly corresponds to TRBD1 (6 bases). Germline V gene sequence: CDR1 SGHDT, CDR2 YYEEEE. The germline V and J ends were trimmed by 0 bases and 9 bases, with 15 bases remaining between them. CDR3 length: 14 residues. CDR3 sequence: CASSLDQGLLPQYF. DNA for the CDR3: TGTGCCAGCAGCTTGGATCAGGGGCTACTGCCCCAGTACTTC.

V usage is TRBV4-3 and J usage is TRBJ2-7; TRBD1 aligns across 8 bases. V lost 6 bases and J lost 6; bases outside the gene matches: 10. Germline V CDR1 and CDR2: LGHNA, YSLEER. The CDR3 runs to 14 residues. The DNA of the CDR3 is TGCGCCAGCAGAAATACAGGGGGGACTGGCGAGCAGTACTTC. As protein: CASRNTGGTGEQYF.

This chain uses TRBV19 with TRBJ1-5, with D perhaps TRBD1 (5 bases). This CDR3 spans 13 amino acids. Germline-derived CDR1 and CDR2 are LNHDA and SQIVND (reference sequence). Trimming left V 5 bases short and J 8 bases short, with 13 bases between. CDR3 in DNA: TGTGCCAGTAGTCAGTTAGGGGATGAGCCCCAGCATTTT. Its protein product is CASSQLGDEPQHF.

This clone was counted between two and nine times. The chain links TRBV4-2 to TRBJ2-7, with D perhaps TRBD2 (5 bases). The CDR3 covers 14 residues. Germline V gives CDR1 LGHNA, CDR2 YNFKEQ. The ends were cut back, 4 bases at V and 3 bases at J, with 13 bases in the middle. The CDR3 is CASSPVDYNYEQYF. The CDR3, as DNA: TGTGCCAGCAGCCCAGTCGACTATAACTACGAGCAGTACTTC.